The T cell receptor beta chain under discussion was sequenced for a study of beta chain features in type 1 diabetes. Study-level results: Among all four CD4+ subsets, Type 1 diabetes patients had TCRB CDR3s that were moderately but significantly shorter. Any HLA type influence on TCRB rearrangement was left unresolved here. In comparison with healthy donors, patients had naive, central memory and Treg TCRB repertoires that appeared more similar.

CD4+ naive, central memory, regulatory and stem cell-like memory subsets were isolated by sorting on CD45RO/CCR7/CD25/CD127/CD95/CD27. The authors reverse transcribed all of the isolated RNA, so sequencing captured expressed TCRB transcripts. Naive, central memory and regulatory T cell samples averaged approximately 3.5 million immunoSEQ reads each. Profiled with immunoSEQ multiplex PCR; TCRdb holds only in-frame clones, not every one. The sample carries around 690,000 clones, roughly 12% recorded once. Germline loops: CDR1 LNHDA, CDR2 SQIVND (reference sequence). V was shortened by 5 bases and J by 10 bases, with 15 bases between the two germline ends. The CDR3 runs to 13 residues. This clone appeared a few times. Its antigen is unidentified.

The chain joins TRBV19 to TRBJ2-1, with D perhaps TRBD1 (6 bases). This sequence was found in a man between 25 and 39 years old with type 1 diabetes. The sample was naive CD4+ T cells from blood. The DNA for the CDR3 is TGTGCCAGTAGTGCTACAGGGTGGGGAGAGCAGTTCTTC. Its protein product is CASSATGWGEQFF.